This T cell receptor (beta chain) is from a study of cytomegalovirus exposure and HLA in healthy donors. Points from the study as a whole: Immune exposure was documented only through CMV serostatus. In a later analysis, CMV-associated beta chains were mostly HLA-associated, it appeared. Among the most significant clusters, several appeared linked to common viral pathogens in a later analysis.

This clone was detected only once. What it binds is not known. Primers: 60 Vbeta forward and 13 Jbeta reverse. Produced via immunoSEQ multiplex PCR; TCRdb's table is partial and in-frame only. The sample includes approximately 150,000 clones, 65% to 80% of them seen just once. The ends lost 0 bases at V and 0 bases at J; junction bases unmatched: 6. The CDR3 covers 17 residues. Germline V gives CDR1 SGHNT, CDR2 YENEEA. The V and J genes are TRBV11-3 and TRBJ2-7, with 9 bases aligning to TRBD2. The sequence derives from a man aged 40-50 years in good health and CMV-seronegative. Sequenced: PBMCs. The CDR3 region has the DNA TGTGCCAGCAGCTTAGAGCCAATTAGCGGGAGCTCCTACGAGCAGTACTTC. Protein sequence: CASSLEPISGSSYEQYF.